This is a list of T cell receptor beta chains from one sample in a study of blood T cell repertoires in COVID-19. Libraries were prepared by immunoSEQ multiplex PCR; TCRdb keeps only in-frame clonotypes and omits some of them. The top ten clones hold approximately 1.9% of a sample with roughly 250,000 clones, over 80% of them seen once. The sequencing sample was made of PBMCs or T cells enriched from blood (not recorded which). Receptors were obtained from a woman younger than 30 who had recovered from COVID-19. Both conserved end residues are part of each CDR3. D genes are given only for firm matches. Size is stated for part of the rows, as once, few or many counts, or as a class when the clone is expanded.

V: TRBV5-5
D: -
size: -
J: TRBJ1-5
DNA: TGTGCCAGCAGTCTCTGGAGGGAAGGGCCCCAGCATTTT
CDR3: CASSLWREGPQHF

V: TRBV12-3/TRBV12-4
D: TRBD1
size: -
J: TRBJ1-2
DNA: TGTGCCAGCAGTAATACAGGGGACTATGGCTACACCTTC
CDR3: CASSNTGDYGYTF

V: TRBV15
D: -
size: -
J: TRBJ1-4
DNA: TGTGCCACCAGCAGAGTAAGGGGTTCAACTAATGAAAAACTGTTTTTT
CDR3: CATSRVRGSTNEKLFF

V: TRBV27
D: TRBD2
size: many
J: TRBJ2-7
DNA: TGTGCCAGCAGTTTAGGGAGGGCCTACGAGCAGTACTTC
CDR3: CASSLGRAYEQYF

V: TRBV7-2
D: -
size: -
J: TRBJ2-5
DNA: TGTGCCAGCAGCTTAGCCCCCGAGTACCAAGAGACCCAGTACTTC
CDR3: CASSLAPEYQETQYF

V: TRBV5-4
D: -
size: -
J: TRBJ2-1
DNA: TGTGCCAGCAGATTCACCAACGGGGATGAGCAGTTCTTC
CDR3: CASRFTNGDEQFF

V: TRBV6-1
D: TRBD2
size: -
J: TRBJ2-3
DNA: TGTGCCAGCAGTGGACTAGCGGGAGAGGTCACAGATACGCAGTATTTT
CDR3: CASSGLAGEVTDTQYF

V: TRBV9
D: TRBD1
size: -
J: TRBJ1-5
DNA: TGTGCCAGCAGCGCTTCGGGACAGCGCAATCAGCCCCAGCATTTT
CDR3: CASSASGQRNQPQHF

V: TRBV9
D: -
size: -
J: TRBJ2-3
DNA: TGTGCCAGCAGCTCCCGGGACAAGATCACAGATACGCAGTATTTT
CDR3: CASSSRDKITDTQYF

V: TRBV20-1
D: -
size: -
J: TRBJ2-7
DNA: TGCAGTGCTAGTGGGCCAGCCTACGAGCAGTACTTC
CDR3: CSASGPAYEQYF

V: TRBV29-1
D: -
size: -
J: TRBJ2-3
DNA: TGCAGCGTTGACGTAGATACGCAGTATTTT
CDR3: CSVDVDTQYF

V: TRBV7-6
D: -
size: -
J: TRBJ1-6
DNA: TGTGCCAGCAGCCGGGAGGCCGGGACGGTCTATAATTCACCCCTCCACTTT
CDR3: CASSREAGTVYNSPLHF

V: TRBV7-9
D: TRBD1
size: -
J: TRBJ1-4
DNA: TGTGCCAGCAGCTTAGGGGACAGGGACACTAATGAAAAACTGTTTTTT
CDR3: CASSLGDRDTNEKLFF

V: TRBV6-5
D: -
size: -
J: TRBJ1-5
DNA: TGTGCCAGCAGCATGTACGGGGGGGATCAGCCCCAGCATTTT
CDR3: CASSMYGGDQPQHF

V: TRBV7-2
D: TRBD1
size: -
J: TRBJ1-4
DNA: TGTGCCAGCAGCACCACAGGGGGTCTGGGTGAAAAACTGTTTTTT
CDR3: CASSTTGGLGEKLFF

V: TRBV28
D: TRBD1
size: -
J: TRBJ1-4
DNA: TGTGCCAGCAGCAGAGCGGGACAGGGGGCGACTAATGAAAAACTGTTTTTT
CDR3: CASSRAGQGATNEKLFF

V: TRBV13
D: TRBD1
size: -
J: TRBJ1-2
DNA: TGTGCCAGCAGCTTTACGGACAGGACGGACTATGGCTACACCTTC
CDR3: CASSFTDRTDYGYTF

V: TRBV7-9
D: -
size: -
J: TRBJ2-1
DNA: TGTGCCAGCAGCTTTATTTTACAGAACTACAATGAGCAGTTCTTC
CDR3: CASSFILQNYNEQFF

V: TRBV9
D: -
size: -
J: TRBJ2-2
DNA: TGTGCCAGCAGCACGGACAGATACACCGGGGAGCTGTTTTTT
CDR3: CASSTDRYTGELFF

V: TRBV4-3
D: TRBD1
size: -
J: TRBJ1-1
DNA: TGCGCCAGCAGCCAGGTAGGACAGGGTGAAGCTTTCTTT
CDR3: CASSQVGQGEAFF

V: TRBV19
D: TRBD1
size: -
J: TRBJ1-2
DNA: TGTGCCAGTAGCGACAGGGATTACGGCTACACCTTC
CDR3: CASSDRDYGYTF

V: TRBV5-6
D: -
size: -
J: TRBJ1-2
DNA: TGTGCCAGCAGCTTGGGCAGTAACTATGGCTACACCTTC
CDR3: CASSLGSNYGYTF

V: TRBV5-6
D: -
size: -
J: TRBJ2-1
DNA: TGTGCCAGCGGCTTATCCACACTATACAATGAGCAGTTCTTC
CDR3: CASGLSTLYNEQFF

V: TRBV3-1/TRBV3-2
D: -
size: -
J: TRBJ2-7
DNA: TGTGCCAGCAGCCAAGATCCAGGGTTTACCTACGAGCAGTACTTC
CDR3: CASSQDPGFTYEQYF

V: TRBV2
D: -
size: -
J: TRBJ2-7
DNA: TGTGCTTGCAGGGGAAAGGTCTCCTACGAGCAGTACTTC
CDR3: CACRGKVSYEQYF

V: TRBV29-1
D: TRBD2
size: -
J: TRBJ2-2
DNA: TGCAGCGTTTGGTCCATGGGGGAGGGAACCGGGGAGCTGTTTTTT
CDR3: CSVWSMGEGTGELFF

V: TRBV7-9
D: -
size: -
J: TRBJ2-7
DNA: TGTGCCAGCAGCACGGCATTGCGGGACCCGCGCGTTGAGCAGTACTTC
CDR3: CASSTALRDPRVEQYF

V: TRBV5-6
D: TRBD1
size: once
J: TRBJ1-4
DNA: TGTGCCAGCAGCTGGCAGGGGGAAGAGGATGAAAAACTGTTTTTT
CDR3: CASSWQGEEDEKLFF

V: TRBV19
D: -
size: -
J: TRBJ1-1
DNA: TGTGCCAGTATCTTAGGGGGGGAAATGAACACTGAAGCTTTCTTT
CDR3: CASILGGEMNTEAFF

V: TRBV7-9
D: -
size: -
J: TRBJ1-1
DNA: TGTGCCAGCAACTACCCATTGGCCGGGGTGAACACTGAAGCTTTCTTT
CDR3: CASNYPLAGVNTEAFF

V: TRBV19
D: TRBD1
size: -
J: TRBJ2-4
DNA: TGTGCCAGTAGTAGGGGACAGGGCCTCGTCAAGGGCATTCAGTACTTC
CDR3: CASSRGQGLVKGIQYF

V: TRBV14
D: -
size: -
J: TRBJ1-2
DNA: TGTGCCAGCAGCCCGGACAGAGGCGGCTATGGCTACACCTTC
CDR3: CASSPDRGGYGYTF

V: TRBV5-5
D: -
size: -
J: TRBJ1-3
DNA: TGTGCCAGCGCTACCTTTACAGGCCTTCTTAGAAACACCATATATTTT
CDR3: CASATFTGLLRNTIYF

V: TRBV5-4
D: -
size: few
J: TRBJ1-2
DNA: TGTGCCAGCAGCGACTATTTTGGCGGCTACACCTTC
CDR3: CASSDYFGGYTF

V: TRBV9
D: -
size: -
J: TRBJ1-1
DNA: TGTGCCAGCAGCGTATCAGGGGCCAACACTGAAGCTTTCTTT
CDR3: CASSVSGANTEAFF

V: TRBV28
D: -
size: -
J: TRBJ2-1
DNA: TGTGCCAGCAGTTTTAGGGAGCCCTACAATGAGCAGTTCTTC
CDR3: CASSFREPYNEQFF

V: TRBV7-2
D: -
size: -
J: TRBJ2-4
DNA: TGTGCCAGCAGCTTCGATCAGGGAGCCAAAAACATTCAGTACTTC
CDR3: CASSFDQGAKNIQYF

V: TRBV3-1/TRBV3-2
D: -
size: -
J: TRBJ2-1
DNA: TGTGCCAGCAGCCAGCGGCAGCTCGGTGAGCAGTTCTTC
CDR3: CASSQRQLGEQFF

V: TRBV5-4
D: -
size: -
J: TRBJ1-6
DNA: TGTGCCAGCAGAAACAGGCTCCTATCGAATTCACCCCTCCACTTT
CDR3: CASRNRLLSNSPLHF

V: TRBV9
D: -
size: -
J: TRBJ2-3
DNA: TGTGCCAGCAGCGTATTGGGACACCCCACAGATACGCAGTATTTT
CDR3: CASSVLGHPTDTQYF